Sequencing of this T cell receptor beta chain was carried out in a study of T cell repertoires in cytomegalovirus infection. Study information: Public TCR beta signatures were indicative of both CMV infection and a matching HLA type. Whole-study results and caveats: Using cumulative public TCR beta family frequency, the authors identified those who carried CMV together with the relevant HLA. In two of eight donors, the top clonotype was HLA-C-restricted CMV-specific.

Looked up from germline, CDR1 is SNHLY and CDR2 is FYNNEI. This CDR3 comprises 14 residues. V shed 5 bases, J shed 7 bases, and the junction held 4 bases outside the gene matches. This clonotype was counted many times. Its antigen is not identified. MiXCR, run by TCRdb on the reads, gives a single entry per CDR3 protein. The table has 300,000 to 450,000 distinct CDR3 sequences, roughly 18% seen once. The sequence was collected from a human donor in good health (CMV status not recorded). Some clones in this sample may be carry-over from other donors' samples. This chain links TRBV2 with TRBJ2-1; 11 bases agree with TRBD2. Sequencing was done on a sample of PBMCs. Written as DNA, the CDR3 is TGTGCCAGCAGTCGGACTAGCGGGCGAAATGAGCAGTTCTTC. Its protein product is CASSRTSGRNEQFF.